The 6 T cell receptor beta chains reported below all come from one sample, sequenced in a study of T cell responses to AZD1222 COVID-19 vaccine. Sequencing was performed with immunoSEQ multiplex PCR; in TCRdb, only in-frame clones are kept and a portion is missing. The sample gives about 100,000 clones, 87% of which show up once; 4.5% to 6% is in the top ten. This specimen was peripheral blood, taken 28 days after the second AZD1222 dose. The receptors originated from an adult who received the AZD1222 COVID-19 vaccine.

The CDR3: CASSHVHRDRGFADTQYF. The CDR3 bases are TGCGCCAGCAGCCACGTCCACCGGGACAGGGGGTTCGCAGATACGCAGTATTTT. This sequence joins TRBV4-3 and TRBJ2-3; 11 nucleotides line up with TRBD1. The CDR3 contains 18 residues. Germline-derived CDR1 and CDR2 are LGHNA and YSLEER. V was pared by 3 bases and J by 4 bases, with 12 bases of the junction left unmatched.

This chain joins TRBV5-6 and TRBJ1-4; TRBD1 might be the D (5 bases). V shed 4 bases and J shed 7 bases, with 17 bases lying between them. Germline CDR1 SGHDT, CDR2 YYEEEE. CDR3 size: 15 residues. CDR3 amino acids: CASSEPGPLGEKLFF. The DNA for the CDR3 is TGTGCCAGCAGCGAACCGGGACCTTTGGGTGAAAAACTGTTTTTT.

The CDR3 loop reads CASSFFRADNSPLHF. The CDR3 nucleotides are TGTGCCAGCAGCTTCTTCCGGGCGGATAATTCACCCCTCCACTTT. This chain joins TRBV7-9 and TRBJ1-6, with D hard to call. With 3 bases removed from V and 5 bases from J, the gap between germline ends came to 11 bases. The CDR3 is 15 amino acids. Germline V CDR1 and CDR2: SEHNR, FQNEAQ (reference sequence).

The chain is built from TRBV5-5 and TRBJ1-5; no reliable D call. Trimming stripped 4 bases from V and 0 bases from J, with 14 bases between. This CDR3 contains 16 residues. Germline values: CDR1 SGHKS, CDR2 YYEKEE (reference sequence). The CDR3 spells CASSPTDTYSNQPQHF. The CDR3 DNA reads TGTGCCAGCAGCCCCACTGACACATATAGCAATCAGCCCCAGCATTTT.

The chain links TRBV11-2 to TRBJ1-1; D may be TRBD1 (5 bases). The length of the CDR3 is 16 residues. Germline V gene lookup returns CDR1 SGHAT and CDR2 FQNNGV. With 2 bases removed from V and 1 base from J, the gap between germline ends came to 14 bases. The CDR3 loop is CASSLWGGRPNTEAFF. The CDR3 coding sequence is TGTGCCAGCAGCTTATGGGGGGGGAGACCGAACACTGAAGCTTTCTTT.

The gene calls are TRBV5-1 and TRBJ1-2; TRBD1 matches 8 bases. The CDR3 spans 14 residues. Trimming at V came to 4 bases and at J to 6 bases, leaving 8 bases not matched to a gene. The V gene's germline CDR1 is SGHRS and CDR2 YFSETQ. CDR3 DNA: TGCGCCAGCAGCCCTACGACAGGGGCCGATGGCTACACCTTC. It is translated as CASSPTTGADGYTF.